A single sample gave rise to the 10 T cell receptor beta chains below, sequenced in a study of blood T cell repertoires in COVID-19. Measured with immunoSEQ multiplex PCR; TCRdb has only the in-frame clones, and not every one. This sample has more than 90,000 clones, with around 72% found just once. The sample taken for sequencing was peripheral blood. These receptors were obtained from a woman in her sixties in a cohort sampled during active or convalescent COVID-19.

The rearrangement joins TRBV5-4 to TRBJ2-5; TRBD1 might be the D (5 bases). The CDR3 length is 14 residues. V gave up 0 bases and J gave up 1 base, with 7 bases separating them. CDR1 is SGHNT and CDR2 is YYREEE in the germline V gene (reference sequence). CDR3 DNA: TGTGCCAGCAGCTTGGGCAGGGCCCAAGAGACCCAGTACTTC. Amino acids: CASSLGRAQETQYF.

On this clone: Different DNA sequences within this sample yield the same CDR3. The chain employs TRBV7-3 and TRBJ2-1; 12 bases map to TRBD2. CDR3 size: 15 residues. Germline V gene data show CDR1 as SGHTA and CDR2 as FQGTGA. J lost 4 bases, V lost 6 bases, and 4 bases had no gene match. CDR3 protein: CASSRTSGEYNEQFF. The CDR3, as DNA: TGTGCCAGCAGTCGGACTAGCGGGGAGTACAATGAGCAGTTCTTC. Full variable domain (remainder filled in from reference TRBV7-3 and TRBJ2-1): GAGVSQTPSNKVTEKGKYVELRCDPISGHTALYWYRQSLGQGPEFLIYFQGTGAADDSGLPNDRFFAVRPEGSVSTLKIQRTERGDSAVYLCASSRTSGEYNEQFFGPGTRLTVL.

This chain uses TRBV5-1 with TRBJ2-3, with a possible D match to TRBD1 (6 bases). Germline V gene lookup returns CDR1 SGHRS and CDR2 YFSETQ. This CDR3 comprises 15 residues. V lost 4 bases and J lost 1, with 13 bases in between. CDR3 coding DNA: TGCGCCAGCAGCCCCCTGGGGGCGGGCACAGATACGCAGTATTTT. Residues: CASSPLGAGTDTQYF. Based on the CDR3 plus reference TRBV5-1 and TRBJ2-3, the full variable domain is KAGVTQTPRYLIKTRGQQVTLSCSPISGHRSVSWYQQTPGQGLQFLFEYFSETQRNKGNFPGRFSGRQFSNSRSEMNVSTLELGDSALYLCASSPLGAGTDTQYFGPGTRLTVL.

V is TRBV4-2 and J is TRBJ1-5, with D uncertain. V lost 0 bases, J lost 0 bases, and 6 bases lay in between. This CDR3 is 15 amino acids long. The germline gives CDR1 LGHNA, CDR2 YNFKEQ. CDR3 in DNA: TGTGCCAGCAGCCAAGACGGTTATAGCAATCAGCCCCAGCATTTT. Amino acids: CASSQDGYSNQPQHF.

This chain joins TRBV12-3 or TRBV12-4 and TRBJ2-2; weak D call: TRBD1 (5 bases). With 7 bases removed from V and 7 bases from J, the gap between germline ends came to 13 bases. The length of the CDR3 is 13 residues. CDR3 bases: TGTGCCAGCAAAGTAGGGGCGGTCGGGGAGCTGTTTTTT. It encodes CASKVGAVGELFF.

The DNA for the CDR3 is TGCAGCGTCAACAGGGGACGCATTCAGTACTTC. Amino acids: CSVNRGRIQYF. The chain combines TRBV29-1 with TRBJ2-4; TRBD1 agrees at 7 bases. The CDR3 is 11 amino acids. Trimming removed 6 bases from V and 9 bases from J; junction bases left unmatched: 5. From germline, CDR1 is SQVTM and CDR2 ANQGSEA.

This clone was counted only a few times. The CDR3 region has the DNA TGTGCCAGCAGTGTACTAGCGGGAGGCGAGCAGTACTTC. It codes for CASSVLAGGEQYF. The genes are TRBV2 and TRBJ2-7; 12 nucleotides line up with TRBD2. Germline assignment: CDR1 SNHLY and CDR2 FYNNEI. This CDR3 contains 13 residues. V gave up 4 bases and J gave up 6 bases; unmatched junction bases: 1.

This clone was detected only a few times. This sequence joins TRBV19 and TRBJ1-1, with 8 bases aligning to TRBD1. V dropped 6 bases and J dropped 4; count of bases not matched to a gene: 7. There are 14 residues in the CDR3. Germline V gene lookup returns CDR1 LNHDA and CDR2 SQIVND (reference sequence). The DNA for the CDR3 is TGTGCCAGTAGAGATCCCGGACAGGGCACTGAAGCTTTCTTT. Translation: CASRDPGQGTEAFF.

As for this clone: Other DNA sequences in the sample encode the same CDR3. The chain recombines TRBV5-1 with TRBJ2-7; 8 nucleotides agree with TRBD2. Trimming at V came to 2 bases and at J to 1 base, leaving 2 bases not matched to a gene. This CDR3 contains 14 residues. Germline-derived CDR1 and CDR2 are SGHRS and YFSETQ. The CDR3 nucleotides are TGCGCCAGCAGCTTAGTAGCGGGGTCCTACGAGCAGTACTTC. It encodes CASSLVAGSYEQYF.

This clone was seen a handful of times. The V call is TRBV2, the J call TRBJ2-3, with TRBD2 identical over 13 bases. The junction had 6 bases not matched to a gene; V was cut back by 6 bases and J by 0 bases. The germline CDR1 and CDR2 sequences are SNHLY and FYNNEI. There are 17 residues in the CDR3. The DNA of the CDR3 is TGTGCCAGCAGGAAACTAGCGGGGGGGCCTAGCACAGATACGCAGTATTTT. Translating it yields CASRKLAGGPSTDTQYF.